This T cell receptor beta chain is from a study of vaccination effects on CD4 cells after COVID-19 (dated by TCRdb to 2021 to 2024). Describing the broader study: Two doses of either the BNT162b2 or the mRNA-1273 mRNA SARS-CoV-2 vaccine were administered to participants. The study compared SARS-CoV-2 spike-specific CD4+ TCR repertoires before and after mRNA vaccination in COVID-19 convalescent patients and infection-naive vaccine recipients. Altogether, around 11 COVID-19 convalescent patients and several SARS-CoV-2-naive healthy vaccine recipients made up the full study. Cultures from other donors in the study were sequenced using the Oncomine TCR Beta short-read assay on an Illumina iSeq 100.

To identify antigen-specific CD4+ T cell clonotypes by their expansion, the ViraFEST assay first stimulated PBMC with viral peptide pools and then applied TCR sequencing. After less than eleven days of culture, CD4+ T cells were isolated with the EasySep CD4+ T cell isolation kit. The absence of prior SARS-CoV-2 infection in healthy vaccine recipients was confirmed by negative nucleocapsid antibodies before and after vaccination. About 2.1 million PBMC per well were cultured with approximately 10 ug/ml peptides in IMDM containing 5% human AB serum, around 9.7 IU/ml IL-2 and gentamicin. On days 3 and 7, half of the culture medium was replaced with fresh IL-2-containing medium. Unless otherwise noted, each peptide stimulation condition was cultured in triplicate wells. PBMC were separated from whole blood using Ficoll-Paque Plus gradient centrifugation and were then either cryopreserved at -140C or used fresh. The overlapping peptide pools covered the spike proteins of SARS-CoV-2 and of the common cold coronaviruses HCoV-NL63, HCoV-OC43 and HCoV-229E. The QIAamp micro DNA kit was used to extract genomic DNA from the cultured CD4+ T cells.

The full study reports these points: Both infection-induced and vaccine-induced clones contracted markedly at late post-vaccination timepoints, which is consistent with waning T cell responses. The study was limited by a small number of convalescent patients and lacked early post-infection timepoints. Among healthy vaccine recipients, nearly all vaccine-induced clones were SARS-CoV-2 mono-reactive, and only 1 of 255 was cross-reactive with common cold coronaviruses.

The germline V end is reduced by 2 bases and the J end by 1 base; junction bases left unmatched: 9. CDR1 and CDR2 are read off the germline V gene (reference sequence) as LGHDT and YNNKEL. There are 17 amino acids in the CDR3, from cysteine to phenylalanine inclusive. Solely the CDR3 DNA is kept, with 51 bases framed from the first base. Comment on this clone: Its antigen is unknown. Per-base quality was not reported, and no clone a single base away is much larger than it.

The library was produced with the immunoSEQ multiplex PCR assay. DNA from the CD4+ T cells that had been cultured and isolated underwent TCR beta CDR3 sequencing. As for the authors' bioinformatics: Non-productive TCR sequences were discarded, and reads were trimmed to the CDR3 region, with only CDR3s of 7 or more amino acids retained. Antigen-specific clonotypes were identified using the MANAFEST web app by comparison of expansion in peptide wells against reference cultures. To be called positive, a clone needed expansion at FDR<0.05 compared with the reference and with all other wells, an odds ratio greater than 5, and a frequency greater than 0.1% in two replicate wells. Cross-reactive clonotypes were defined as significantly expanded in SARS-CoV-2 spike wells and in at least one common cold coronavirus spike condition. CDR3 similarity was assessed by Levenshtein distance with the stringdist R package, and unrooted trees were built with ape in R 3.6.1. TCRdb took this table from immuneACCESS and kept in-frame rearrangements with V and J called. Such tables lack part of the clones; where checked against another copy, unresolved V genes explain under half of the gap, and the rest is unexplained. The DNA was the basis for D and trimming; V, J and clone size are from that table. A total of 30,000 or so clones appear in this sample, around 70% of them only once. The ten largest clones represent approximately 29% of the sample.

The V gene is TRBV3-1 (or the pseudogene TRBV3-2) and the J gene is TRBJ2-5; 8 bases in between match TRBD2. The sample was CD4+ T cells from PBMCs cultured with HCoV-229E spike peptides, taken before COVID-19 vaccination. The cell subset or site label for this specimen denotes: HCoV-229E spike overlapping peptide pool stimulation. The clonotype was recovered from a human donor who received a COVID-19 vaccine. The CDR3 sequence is CASSQTWRTSGQETQYF. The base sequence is TGTGCCAGCAGCCAAACCTGGCGTACTAGCGGCCAAGAGACCCAGTACTTC.